A single count supports the clone carrying this T cell receptor beta chain. Its specificity is not known. This specimen belongs to a study of cytomegalovirus exposure and HLA in healthy donors. PCR employed 60 Vbeta and 13 Jbeta primers. This table comes from immunoSEQ multiplex PCR, and its TCRdb copy is limited to in-frame clones, with some not included. This table has around 180,000 clones, roughly 87% appearing once. Broader study findings: An analysis was carried out later, and it reportedly showed fewer N-insertions in an Asian-associated ancestry cluster than the 666-donor mean. It was reportedly the case that the classifier diagnosed cytomegalovirus status with high specificity and sensitivity.

This clonotype was obtained from a girl less than two years old in good health and CMV-seronegative. The sequenced sample consisted of PBMCs.

CDR3 in amino acids: CASSPGTSGSQETQYF. The CDR3 DNA sequence: TGTGCCAGCAGCCCAGGGACTAGCGGGAGTCAAGAGACCCAGTACTTC. This sequence joins TRBV9 and TRBJ2-5; 14 nucleotides agree with TRBD2. Unmatched junction bases numbered 4, after V lost 4 bases and J lost 2 bases. Germline lookup yields CDR1 SGDLS and CDR2 YYNGEE. CDR3 length: 16 amino acids.